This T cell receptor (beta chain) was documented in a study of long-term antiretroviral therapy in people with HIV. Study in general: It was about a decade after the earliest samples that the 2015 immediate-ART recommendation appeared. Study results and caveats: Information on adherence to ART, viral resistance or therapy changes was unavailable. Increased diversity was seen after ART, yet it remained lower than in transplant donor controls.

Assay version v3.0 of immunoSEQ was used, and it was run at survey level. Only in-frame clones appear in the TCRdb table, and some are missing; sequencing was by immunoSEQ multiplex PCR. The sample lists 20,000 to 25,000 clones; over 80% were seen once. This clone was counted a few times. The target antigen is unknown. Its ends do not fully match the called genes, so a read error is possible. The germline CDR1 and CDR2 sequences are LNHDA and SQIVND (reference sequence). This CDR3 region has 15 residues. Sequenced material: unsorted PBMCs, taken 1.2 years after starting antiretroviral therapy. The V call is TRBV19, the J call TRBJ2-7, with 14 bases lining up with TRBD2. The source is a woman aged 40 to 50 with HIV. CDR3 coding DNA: TGTGCCAGTAGTGCCGATCCGGGACTAGCGGGAGCTTCGGCATTC. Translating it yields CASSADPGLAGASAF.